Presented here are 27 T cell receptor beta chains from one specimen sequenced in a study of preoperative IRX-2 immunotherapy in early breast cancer (dated by TCRdb to between 2018 and 2021). The treatment or condition label, as the study defines it: preoperative locoregional IRX-2 cytokine immunotherapy. The method was the immunoSEQ multiplex PCR assay. This is the immuneACCESS table as TCRdb keeps it, with only in-frame sequences that have V and J called. A part of the clones is gone; compared with another copy, unresolved V genes explain less than half, and the rest is unexplained. Counted in this sample were roughly 62,000 clones; approximately 94% of them appeared once. Jointly, the top ten make up around 1.5% of the sample. The specimen was taken from a patient treated with IRX-2 immunotherapy. These receptors were collected from a human donor with breast cancer.

V gene TRBV27 combines with J gene TRBJ1-1; D ambiguous. The V end lost 11 bases, the J end lost 6 bases, and 25 bases lay between the germline ends. CDR3 size: 15 residues. Germline V CDR1 and CDR2: MNHEY, SMNVEV (reference sequence). Written as DNA, the CDR3 is TGTGCCTCCAGGTTCGGGTCCGGGCCTGGGGCTGAAGCTTTCTTT. Protein sequence: CASRFGSGPGAEAFF.

This clone has just one count. The rearrangement uses TRBV7-9 and TRBJ2-5, with D perhaps TRBD1 (5 bases). Deletions cut 1 base from V and 9 bases from J, with 9 bases between. The V gene's germline CDR1 is SEHNR and CDR2 FQNEAQ (reference sequence). There are 12 residues in the CDR3. CDR3 bases: TGTGCCAGCAGCTTAGAGGCCAGGGCCCAGTACTTC. It encodes CASSLEARAQYF.

This clone was recorded only once. CDR3 loop: CASSLGPAGSRGEQFF. The CDR3 region has the DNA TGTGCCAGCAGCTTAGGTCCGGCGGGAAGTCGGGGGGAGCAGTTCTTC. The chain combines TRBV7-6 with TRBJ2-1; TRBD2 might be the D (6 bases). Trimming cost V 1 base and J 10 bases, with 20 bases left between them. The CDR3 extends over 16 amino acids. Germline V gives CDR1 SGHVS, CDR2 FNYEAQ.

The genes are TRBV28 and TRBJ1-6, with 7 bases that match TRBD1. Per germline, CDR1 MDHEN and CDR2 SYDVKM. V dropped 2 bases and J dropped 6; count of bases not matched to a gene: 4. This CDR3 has 15 residues. CDR3 bases: TGTGCCAGCAGTTTAATGGGGACAGCTAATTCACCCCTCCACTTT. Translated: CASSLMGTANSPLHF.

The genes are TRBV28 and TRBJ2-7; no firm D call. CDR1 and CDR2 (germline): MDHEN, SYDVKM. The CDR3 totals 15 residues. With 5 bases removed from V and 5 bases from J, the gap between germline ends came to 19 bases. The CDR3 is CASSPRLGSVHEQYF. In DNA form, the CDR3 reads TGTGCCAGCAGTCCCCGGCTAGGGTCCGTTCACGAGCAGTACTTC. Complete variable domain (other parts from reference TRBV28 and TRBJ2-7): DVKVTQSSRYLVKRTGEKVFLECVQDMDHENMFWYRQDPGLGLRLIYFSYDVKMKEKGDIPEGYSVSREKKERFSLILESASTNQTSMYLCASSPRLGSVHEQYFGPGTRLTVT.

The chain employs TRBV27 and TRBJ1-6, with D possibly matching TRBD1 (6 bases). Between the trimmed V and J ends, which lost 6 bases and 3 bases, there was a span of 15 bases. This CDR3 region has 16 residues. Looked up from germline, CDR1 is MNHEY and CDR2 is SMNVEV (reference sequence). The CDR3 here is CASRVAPQGYNSPLHF. The CDR3, as DNA: TGTGCCAGCAGAGTGGCCCCACAGGGCTATAATTCACCCCTCCACTTT.

CDR3 bases: TGTGCCAGCAGCCGTGGGGACTCTTTCTACAATGAGCAGTTCTTC. Amino acids: CASSRGDSFYNEQFF. This chain links TRBV11-3 with TRBJ2-1; D perhaps matches TRBD2 (6 bases). Trimming took off 5 bases at V and 3 bases at J, with 14 bases between the two ends. Per the germline V gene, CDR1 is SGHNT and CDR2 is YENEEA. The CDR3 sequence is 15 residues long.

In its sample, this clone was seen once. V and J are TRBV7-2 and TRBJ2-5, with TRBD1 identical over 8 bases. J lost 7 bases, V lost 0 bases, and 13 bases had no gene match. The CDR3 has 17 residues. Looked up from germline, CDR1 is SGHTA and CDR2 is FQGNSA. The CDR3 DNA reads as TGTGCCAGCAGCTTAGCGCTAGGCAGGGGGCGGTTAGGGACCCAGTACTTC. Translating it yields CASSLALGRGRLGTQYF.

The V call is TRBV5-1, the J call TRBJ1-5; D not certain. CDR1 SGHRS and CDR2 YFSETQ come from the germline V gene. The CDR3 totals 14 residues. The V and J ends lost 4 bases and 0 bases respectively, with 8 bases between them. CDR3 coding DNA: TGCGCCAGCAGCCCGGCGGGTAGCAATCAGCCCCAGCATTTT. It yields the protein CASSPAGSNQPQHF.

V is TRBV4-1 and J is TRBJ2-3; D is undetermined. CDR1 MGHRA and CDR2 YSYEKL come from the germline V gene. The CDR3 extends over 16 amino acids. Trimming cost V 0 bases and J 6 bases, with 16 bases left between them. DNA of the CDR3: TGCGCCAGCAGCCAAGAGAGGTGGCTAGTAAGCGATACGCAGTATTTT. Residues: CASSQERWLVSDTQYF.

V is TRBV5-1 and J is TRBJ2-1, with a possible D match to TRBD2 (5 bases). Germline CDR1 is SGHRS and CDR2 is YFSETQ. The CDR3 sequence is 16 residues long. With 0 bases removed from V and 0 bases from J, the gap between germline ends came to 10 bases. The CDR3 spells CASSLGRVVSYNEQFF. As DNA, the CDR3 is TGCGCCAGCAGCTTGGGGCGGGTGGTCTCCTACAATGAGCAGTTCTTC.

This clone was detected only once. The rearrangement uses TRBV10-3 and TRBJ2-2; 11 bases agree with TRBD1. Germline assignment: CDR1 ENHRY and CDR2 SYGVKD. The ends lost 7 bases at V and 7 bases at J; junction bases unmatched: 8. The CDR3 runs 15 residues. CDR3 sequence: CAITPGQGVSGELFF. The CDR3, as DNA: TGTGCCATCACCCCGGGACAGGGGGTGAGCGGGGAGCTGTTTTTT.

This rearrangement joins TRBV6-6 to TRBJ1-2, with D possibly TRBD1 on 5 matching bases. The CDR3 runs 12 residues. V dropped 5 bases and J dropped 2 bases, with 6 bases sitting between them. CDR1 is MNHNY, CDR2 SVGAGI, per germline (reference sequence). The CDR3, as DNA: TGTGCCAGCAGTCAGGGCAACTATGGCTACACCTTC. Amino acids: CASSQGNYGYTF.

The chain links TRBV27 to TRBJ2-1; 8 bases fit TRBD1. The CDR3 is 14 residues long. J was trimmed by 2 bases and V by 5 bases; bases with no gene match: 2. Looked up from germline, CDR1 is MNHEY and CDR2 is SMNVEV (reference sequence). The CDR3 region has the DNA TGTGCCAGCAGTAGGACAGGGACCTACAATGAGCAGTTCTTC. As protein: CASSRTGTYNEQFF.

The CDR3 nucleotides read TGTGCCAGCAGCGCCCACAGGAATCAGCACTATGGCTACACCTTC. Its translation is CASSAHRNQHYGYTF. The J gene is TRBJ1-2, the V gene TRBV9; D may be TRBD1 (5 bases). CDR3 size: 15 residues. Germline V gene data show CDR1 as SGDLS and CDR2 as YYNGEE. V lost 3 bases and J 3 bases, leaving 15 bases between the germline ends.

This chain connects TRBV4-2 to TRBJ2-5, with 7 positions matching TRBD2. Germline values: CDR1 LGHNA, CDR2 YNFKEQ. The trim removed 5 bases at V and 4 bases at J, leaving 13 bases unmatched. This CDR3 contains 16 residues. CDR3 amino acids: CASSKPSAGVRETQYF. For the CDR3, the DNA is TGTGCCAGCAGCAAGCCTAGTGCGGGGGTGAGAGAGACCCAGTACTTC.

The rearrangement links TRBV30 to TRBJ1-5; no clear D gene. Germline CDR1 and CDR2: GTSNPN and SVGIG (reference sequence). The CDR3 is 15 amino acids. V gave up 1 base and J gave up 0 bases, with 10 bases separating them. This chain's CDR3 is CAWSEVLASNQPQHF. The DNA for the CDR3 is TGTGCCTGGAGTGAGGTTTTGGCTAGCAATCAGCCCCAGCATTTT. Complete variable domain (other parts from reference TRBV30 and TRBJ1-5): SQTIHQWPATLVQPVGSPLSLECTVEGTSNPNLYWYRQAAGRGLQLLFYSVGIGQISSEVPQNLSASRPQDRQFILSSKKLLLSDSGFYLCAWSEVLASNQPQHFGDGTRLSIL.

The chain links TRBV10-3 to TRBJ1-5, with D uncertain. The length of the CDR3 is 16 residues. Germline values: CDR1 ENHRY, CDR2 SYGVKD. Trimming stripped 5 bases from V and 3 bases from J, with 17 bases between. The CDR3 here is CAISPTVMGSNQPQHF. Written as DNA, the CDR3 is TGTGCCATCAGTCCTACCGTGATGGGTTCCAATCAGCCCCAGCATTTT.

V gene TRBV7-3 combines with J gene TRBJ2-3; TRBD2 aligns across 7 bases. Trimming took 5 bases from V and 11 from J; bases not matched to a gene: 16. There are 15 residues in the CDR3. Germline values: CDR1 SGHTA, CDR2 FQGTGA. CDR3 nucleotide sequence: TGTGCCAGCAGCCGTACTCGCGGGACTACCCGAGAGCAGTATTTT. Amino acid sequence: CASSRTRGTTREQYF.

Only one count was recorded for this clone. The chain uses TRBV7-3 and TRBJ2-5; tentatively, D is TRBD2 (6 bases). The germline gives CDR1 SGHTA, CDR2 FQGTGA. The ends were cut back, 5 bases at V and 1 base at J, with 14 bases in the middle. This CDR3 has 15 residues. The chain's CDR3 is CASSPYGLPQETQYF. As DNA, the CDR3 is TGTGCCAGCAGCCCCTATGGACTACCCCAAGAGACCCAGTACTTC.

V gene TRBV7-7 combines with J gene TRBJ2-7, with 8 bases matching TRBD2. CDR3 size: 14 residues. J lost 4 bases, V lost 2 bases, and 4 bases had no gene match. Germline V gives CDR1 SSHAT, CDR2 FNYEAQ (reference sequence). CDR3 region: CASSLLPGGYEQYF. CDR3 DNA sequence: TGTGCCAGCAGCTTACTTCCGGGAGGGTACGAGCAGTACTTC.

CDR3 residues: CASSLLPRDTGELFF. CDR3 sequence (DNA): TGTGCCAGCAGCTTATTACCTAGGGACACCGGGGAGCTGTTTTTT. This chain links TRBV7-3 with TRBJ2-2; D unclear. This CDR3 comprises 15 residues. V was cut by 2 bases and J by 3 bases, with 10 bases left in between. Germline V gives CDR1 SGHTA, CDR2 FQGTGA.

The chain carries TRBV28 and TRBJ1-6; a possible D gene is TRBD1 (5 bases). Trimming stripped 3 bases from V and 2 bases from J, with 11 bases between. Germline CDR1 MDHEN, CDR2 SYDVKM. This CDR3 is 16 amino acids long. The CDR3 here is CASSLGGVPYNSPLHF. The CDR3 bases are TGTGCCAGCAGTTTGGGGGGGGTCCCCTATAATTCACCCCTCCACTTT. Full variable domain (remainder filled in from reference TRBV28 and TRBJ1-6): DVKVTQSSRYLVKRTGEKVFLECVQDMDHENMFWYRQDPGLGLRLIYFSYDVKMKEKGDIPEGYSVSREKKERFSLILESASTNQTSMYLCASSLGGVPYNSPLHFGNGTRLTVT.

V and J are TRBV27 and TRBJ1-6; D call uncertain. V was cut by 4 bases and J by 8 bases, with 12 bases left in between. The CDR3 spans 14 residues. Looked up from germline, CDR1 is MNHEY and CDR2 is SMNVEV (reference sequence). DNA for the CDR3: TGTGCCAGCAGTTCCCGGGAAGGCCATTCACCCCTCCACTTT. Amino acids: CASSSREGHSPLHF.

This chain connects TRBV7-9 to TRBJ2-7, with 9 bases identical to TRBD2. The germline V gene encodes CDR1 SEHNR and CDR2 FQNEAQ (reference sequence). This CDR3 spans 14 amino acids. With V trimmed by 4 bases and J by 0 bases, 1 base remained unmatched. CDR3 sequence (DNA): TGTGCCAGCAGCTCTAGCGGGGTCTCCTACGAGCAGTACTTC. Its translation is CASSSSGVSYEQYF.

The chain joins TRBV13 to TRBJ2-5; TRBD1 matches at 11 bases. Germline CDR1 and CDR2: PRHDT and FYEKMQ (reference sequence). The ends lost 3 bases at V and 1 base at J; junction bases unmatched: 7. This CDR3 comprises 17 residues. CDR3 in amino acids: CASSLRLGTGGQETQYF. The CDR3, as DNA: TGTGCCAGCAGCTTGAGGTTGGGGACAGGGGGCCAAGAGACCCAGTACTTC.

This chain uses TRBV11-2 with TRBJ1-5; no clear D. V was shortened by 2 bases and J by 6 bases, with 5 bases between the two germline ends. Germline values: CDR1 SGHAT, CDR2 FQNNGV. The CDR3 extends over 12 amino acids. CDR3 loop: CASSLLGQPQHF. The DNA for the CDR3 is TGTGCCAGCAGCTTACTGGGTCAGCCCCAGCATTTT.